The 17 T cell receptor beta chains in this list originate from one sample, sequenced in a study of CD8 T cells in Susac syndrome. With random hexamers, 0.5 to 1 ug RNA was reverse transcribed. Via MiXCR, TCRdb re-called the immunoSEQ multiplex PCR reads, giving one row per CDR3 protein. The sample holds 60,000 to 75,000 distinct CDR3 sequences, 85% to 95% seen once. The sample comprised CD8+ T cells from PBMCs. These receptors all come from a human donor in good health.

V usage is TRBV25-1 and J usage is TRBJ2-7; TRBD1 aligns across 8 bases. The CDR3 length is 15 residues. After removal of 4 bases from V and 2 bases from J, the junction contained 7 bases not matched to a gene. Germline CDR1 is MGHDK and CDR2 is SYGVNS. In DNA form, the CDR3 reads TGTGCCAGCAGTGGCCCGGGACAGGAGACCTACGAGCAGTACTTC. This codes for CASSGPGQETYEQYF.

The chain joins TRBV27 to TRBJ2-3; the D gene is possibly TRBD2 (7 bases). CDR1 and CDR2 from the germline V gene are MNHEY and SMNVEV (reference sequence). With 3 bases removed from V and 1 base from J, the gap between germline ends came to 14 bases. This CDR3 comprises 16 residues. The CDR3 region has the DNA TGTGCCAGCAGTTTCCTCAGGGGAGGGGGCACAGATACGCAGTATTTT. As protein: CASSFLRGGGTDTQYF.

The V gene is TRBV2, the J gene TRBJ2-7; TRBD1 matches 7 bases. Per the germline V gene, CDR1 is SNHLY and CDR2 is FYNNEI. The CDR3 extends over 14 amino acids. V shed 8 bases, J shed 2 bases, and the junction held 9 bases outside the gene matches. The CDR3 bases are TGTGCCAGCTCGTCCGGGACAGAGACCTACGAGCAGTACGTC. Translated: CASSSGTETYEQYV.

The CDR3 sequence is CASSIVTSGGANNEQFF. The CDR3 region has the DNA TGTGCCAGTAGTATAGTTACTAGCGGGGGGGCAAACAATGAGCAGTTCTTC. V usage is TRBV19 and J usage is TRBJ2-1; TRBD2 matches 13 bases. CDR3 length: 17 amino acids. V lost 1 base and J lost 5; bases outside the gene matches: 5. Germline V lookup: CDR1 LNHDA, CDR2 SQIVND (reference sequence).

This rearrangement joins TRBV25-1 to TRBJ2-6; either TRBD1 or TRBD2 may supply D (5 bases each). Trimming pared 0 bases from V and 0 bases from J, leaving 18 bases between. This CDR3 contains 20 residues. Germline loops: CDR1 MGHDK, CDR2 SYGVNS. CDR3 residues: CASSEYRLRGTVSGANVLTF. CDR3 DNA sequence: TGTGCCAGCAGTGAATATCGTCTGAGAGGGACGGTCTCTGGGGCCAACGTCCTGACTTTC.

This chain's CDR3 is CSARGAQTSSYEQYF. In DNA form, the CDR3 reads TGCAGTGCTAGAGGGGCCCAGACTAGTTCCTACGAGCAGTACTTC. This chain joins TRBV20-1 and TRBJ2-7, with D possibly being TRBD2 (6 bases). Deletions cut 1 base from V and 1 base from J, with 14 bases between. This CDR3 is 15 amino acids long. The germline V gene encodes CDR1 DFQATT and CDR2 SNEGSKA (reference sequence).

The chain has TRBV28 and TRBJ2-1; 7 bases match TRBD2. Germline V CDR1 and CDR2: MDHEN, SYDVKM. V gave up 2 bases and J gave up 4 bases; unmatched junction bases: 2. The CDR3 has 14 residues. CDR3 in DNA: TGTGCCAGCAGTTTAGCGGGGGATTACAATGAGCAGTTCTTC. Translated, it gives CASSLAGDYNEQFF.

The rearrangement uses TRBV7-9 and TRBJ2-7; 8 bases align to TRBD2. V gave up 1 base and J gave up 6 bases; unmatched junction bases: 5. CDR3 length equals 14 residues. CDR1 is SEHNR and CDR2 is FQNEAQ in the germline V gene (reference sequence). CDR3 protein: CASSLDLAGSEQYF. The CDR3, as DNA: TGTGCCAGCAGCTTAGACCTAGCGGGCTCCGAGCAGTACTTC.

The chain is built from TRBV9 and TRBJ1-2; 8 bases align to TRBD1. J was trimmed by 4 bases and V by 0 bases; bases with no gene match: 5. The germline gives CDR1 SGDLS, CDR2 YYNGEE. The CDR3 has 15 residues. Here the CDR3 reads CASSVGTGTSYGYTF. CDR3 DNA: TGTGCCAGCAGCGTAGGGACAGGGACGTCCTATGGCTACACCTTC.

The rearrangement joins TRBV7-9 to TRBJ1-2; 9 bases fit TRBD1. Germline CDR1 is SEHNR and CDR2 is FQNEAQ (reference sequence). This CDR3 has 17 residues. J was trimmed by 6 bases and V by 4 bases; bases with no gene match: 15. The CDR3 coding sequence is TGTGCCAGCAGCTCCTTACAGGGGGCGGAACGGAGCGATGGCTACACCTTC. It encodes CASSSLQGAERSDGYTF.

This sequence joins TRBV5-1 and TRBJ2-1, with D perhaps assigned TRBD1 or TRBD2 (6 bases each). V shed 4 bases and J shed 9 bases, with 8 bases lying between them. CDR1 and CDR2 from the germline V gene are SGHRS and YFSETQ. This CDR3 is built from 11 residues. DNA of the CDR3: TGCGCCAGCAGCGGGGGGCCTGAGCAGTTCTTC. Amino acids: CASSGGPEQFF.

This clonotype was counted once. The gene calls are TRBV29-1 and TRBJ2-5; 7 positions match TRBD1. Germline V gene lookup returns CDR1 SQVTM and CDR2 ANQGSEA. This CDR3 region has 17 residues. The V and J ends lost 8 bases and 0 bases, in that order; junction bases with no gene match: 18. Here the CDR3 DNA reads TGCAGCTCCAAGGCCCACAGGGGATTGTCGTACCAAGAGACCCAGTACTTC. Translating gives CSSKAHRGLSYQETQYF. Combining the CDR3 with reference TRBV29-1 and TRBJ2-5 gives the whole variable domain SAVISQKPSRDICQRGTSLTIQCQVDSQVTMMFWYRQQPGQSLTLIATANQGSEATYESGFVIDKFPISRPNLTFSTLTVSNMSPEDSSIYLCSSKAHRGLSYQETQYFGPGTRLLVL.

The chain employs TRBV7-9 and TRBJ1-5; the D gene is possibly TRBD1 (5 bases). Trimming cost V 1 base and J 3 bases, with 10 bases left between them. The length of the CDR3 is 15 residues. In germline, CDR1 is SEHNR, CDR2 FQNEAQ (reference sequence). CDR3 loop: CASSLDGGFNQPQHF. CDR3 nucleotide sequence: TGTGCCAGCAGCTTAGATGGGGGGTTCAATCAGCCCCAGCATTTT.

Details on this clonotype: At one boundary the junction diverges from the germline segment, which might be a read error. The chain joins TRBV6-2 or TRBV6-3 to TRBJ1-2, with 8 bases aligning to TRBD1. The V gene's germline CDR1 is MNHEY and CDR2 SVGEGT. The CDR3 loop spans 11 amino acids. The CDR3 bases are TGTGCCTGCAGGGGGCCTTATGGCTACACCTTC. Its translation: CACRGPYGYTF.

The rearrangement joins TRBV13 to TRBJ1-1, with D unclear. Trimming left V 0 bases short and J 8 bases short, with 13 bases between. Germline-derived CDR1 and CDR2 are PRHDT and FYEKMQ (reference sequence). The CDR3 is 14 amino acids. CDR3 in amino acids: CASSLGGPVSEAFF. CDR3 nucleotide sequence: TGTGCCAGCAGCTTAGGGGGCCCCGTTTCGGAAGCTTTCTTT.

V is TRBV6-1 and J is TRBJ2-6; D is possibly TRBD1 (6 bases). This CDR3 is 17 amino acids long. Germline CDR1 is MNHNS and CDR2 is SASEGT. V lost 6 bases, J lost 2 bases, and 17 bases lay in between. CDR3 in DNA: TGTGCCAGCAGACCCCCGGACAGTCAAGCTGGGGCCAACGTCCTGACTTTC. Translated: CASRPPDSQAGANVLTF.

The gene calls are TRBV3-1 and TRBJ2-5; unclear D gene. The CDR3 contains 11 residues. Looked up from germline, CDR1 is LGHDT and CDR2 is YNNKEL (reference sequence). Trimming removed 2 bases from V and 10 bases from J, with 8 bases in between. CDR3 sequence: CASSQIPYQYF. As DNA, the CDR3 is TGTGCCAGCAGCCAAATTCCCTACCAGTACTTC.